This TCR beta chain was identified during a study of control samples from healthy donors and cancer patients. The protocol was immunoSEQ multiplex PCR, while the TCRdb copy is restricted to in-frame clones and leaves out a portion. The sample records around 130,000 clones, around 87% being singletons. Germline CDR1 MDHEN, CDR2 SYDVKM. V shed 4 bases and J shed 5 bases, with 14 bases lying between them. The CDR3 loop spans 14 amino acids. The V gene is TRBV28, the J gene TRBJ1-1, with D maybe TRBD1 (5 bases). The clonotype was recovered from a man younger than 40 in good health. Sequencing was carried out using blood. The CDR3 coding sequence is TGTGCCAGCAGTTCCCCTGGGGCGCGAACTGAAGCTTTCTTT. Translating gives CASSSPGARTEAFF. Looking up the rest from reference TRBV28 and TRBJ1-1 gives the full variable domain: DVKVTQSSRYLVKRTGEKVFLECVQDMDHENMFWYRQDPGLGLRLIYFSYDVKMKEKGDIPEGYSVSREKKERFSLILESASTNQTSMYLCASSSPGARTEAFFGQGTRLTVV.